These 26 T cell receptor beta chains share one sample of origin, sequenced in a study of Graves' ophthalmopathy and Graves' hyperthyroidism. TCR beta CDR3 amplification used RNA transcripts. HTBI primers served in a first-round RT-PCR, which a second-round multiplex PCR followed. TCRdb independently ran MiXCR on the multiplex PCR reads; one entry per CDR3 protein. The sample holds about 1.1 million distinct CDR3 sequences, 36% seen once. The sequencing input was peripheral blood or thyroid tissue (not recorded which). These receptor sequences come from an adult man with Graves' hyperthyroidism.

This chain uses TRBV2 with TRBJ1-5; TRBD1 matches at 8 bases. The CDR3 has 18 amino acids. CDR1 and CDR2 from the germline V gene are SNHLY and FYNNEI. V lost 5 bases, J lost 2 bases, and 14 bases stayed unmatched. The CDR3 region is CASSRPRDRPGGNQPQHF. For the CDR3, the DNA is TGTGCCAGCAGTCGACCCCGGGACAGGCCCGGGGGCAATCAGCCCCAGCATTTT.

This clonotype was detected ten times or more. The chain is built from TRBV4-3 and TRBJ1-2; no reliable D call. The CDR3 spans 13 residues. Trimming removed 1 base from V and 4 bases from J, with 7 bases in between. Germline CDR1 is LGHNA and CDR2 is YSLEER. CDR3 in amino acids: CASSQVESYGYTF. Here the CDR3 DNA reads TGCGCCAGCAGCCAAGTCGAAAGCTATGGCTACACCTTC.

This clonotype has more than one count but fewer than ten. The V and J genes are TRBV5-4 and TRBJ2-2, with 9 nucleotides matching TRBD1. The junction had 7 bases not matched to a gene; V was cut back by 4 bases and J by 6 bases. Germline V gene data show CDR1 as SGHNT and CDR2 as YYREEE (reference sequence). The CDR3 runs 15 residues. In DNA form, the CDR3 reads TGTGCCAGCAGCCCCGGACAGGGGAGGCCCGGGGAGCTGTTTTTT. This encodes CASSPGQGRPGELFF.

This chain links TRBV5-4 with TRBJ2-3; 11 positions agree with TRBD1. The V and J ends lost 5 bases and 3 bases, in that order; junction bases with no gene match: 2. The germline V gene has CDR1 SGHNT and CDR2 YYREEE (reference sequence). This CDR3 is 14 amino acids long. For the CDR3, the DNA is TGTGCCAGCAGAGGGACAGGGGGAACAGATACGCAGTATTTT. Translation gives CASRGTGGTDTQYF.

The chain uses TRBV20-1 and TRBJ1-1; the D is unclear. Trimming took off 1 base at V and 3 bases at J, with 9 bases between the two ends. The germline gives CDR1 DFQATT, CDR2 SNEGSKA (reference sequence). This CDR3 has 13 amino acids. The CDR3 loop is CSARVIQHTEAFF. CDR3 DNA: TGCAGTGCTAGAGTTATACAGCACACTGAAGCTTTCTTT.

As concerns this clonotype: A read error may be the cause here, since a much bigger clone is one base away. The chain carries TRBV28 and TRBJ1-5; D is perhaps TRBD1 (5 bases). V shed 5 bases and J shed 3 bases, with 11 bases lying between them. The CDR3 has 14 residues. Germline V gives CDR1 MDHEN, CDR2 SYDVKM. CDR3 sequence (DNA): TGTGCCAGCAGTCCGGCAGGGACCAATCAGCCCCAGCATTTT. Translated, it gives CASSPAGTNQPQHF.

V usage is TRBV28 and J usage is TRBJ1-2, with 7 bases identical to TRBD1. Germline trimming cut 10 bases from V and 4 bases from J; bases unmatched to any gene: 6. The CDR3 contains 12 residues. From germline, CDR1 is MDHEN and CDR2 SYDVKM. CDR3 sequence (DNA): TGTGCCATCAAGACAGGGCCCTATGGCTACACCTTC. It encodes CAIKTGPYGYTF.

This clonotype has ten or more counts. The chain uses TRBV11-2 and TRBJ2-7; D is ambiguous. Trimming left V 5 bases short and J 1 base short, with 9 bases between. Germline-derived CDR1 and CDR2 are SGHAT and FQNNGV. The CDR3 runs 13 residues. The CDR3 here is CASSLTESYEQYF. CDR3 DNA: TGTGCCAGCAGCCTCACCGAGTCCTACGAGCAGTACTTC.

The CDR3 here is CASGTYNEKLFF. CDR3 DNA sequence: TGTGCCAGCGGGACTTACAATGAAAAACTGTTTTTT. The V and J genes are TRBV2 and TRBJ1-4, with D tentatively TRBD1 (5 bases). CDR1 is SNHLY, CDR2 FYNNEI, per germline. Trimming removed 8 bases at V and 5 bases at J, with 9 bases between. The CDR3 length is 12 residues.

This rearrangement joins TRBV5-4 to TRBJ2-7; a weak D match, TRBD2 (5 bases). Germline V gene sequence: CDR1 SGHNT, CDR2 YYREEE (reference sequence). V was trimmed by 3 bases and J by 4 bases, leaving 20 bases between them. This CDR3 comprises 16 residues. The CDR3 region is CASSSPDTADIYEQYF. CDR3 bases: TGTGCCAGCAGCTCGCCCGATACAGCGGATATATACGAGCAGTACTTC.

This clonotype has a count of ten or more. V and J are TRBV2 and TRBJ2-7; 7 bases align to TRBD1. V was pared by 8 bases and J by 1 base, with 2 bases of the junction left unmatched. The CDR3 contains 12 residues. The germline gives CDR1 SNHLY, CDR2 FYNNEI. The CDR3 loop reads CASGQESYEQYF. In nucleotides, the CDR3 is TGTGCCAGCGGACAGGAGTCCTACGAGCAGTACTTC.

Regarding this clonotype: This may be a read error: a much more frequent sequence differs by one nucleotide. The final CDR3 position lacks the conserved phenylalanine or tryptophan, pointing to a likely read error. The V and J genes are TRBV7-2 and TRBJ2-7; 8 positions match TRBD2. This CDR3 is built from 15 residues. Looked up from germline, CDR1 is SGHTA and CDR2 is FQGNSA. The V and J ends lost 4 bases and 1 base, in that order; junction bases with no gene match: 6. The CDR3 sequence: CASSSLAGWSYEQYL. CDR3 nucleotides: TGTGCCAGCAGCTCCTTAGCGGGGTGGTCCTACGAGCAGTACCTC.

The chain has TRBV20-1 and TRBJ2-7; a weak D match, TRBD2 (6 bases). The CDR3 loop spans 14 amino acids. V dropped 6 bases and J dropped 5 bases, with 20 bases sitting between them. Germline CDR1 and CDR2: DFQATT and SNEGSKA (reference sequence). CDR3 sequence reads: CSASTEGPGNEQYF. The CDR3, as DNA: TGCAGTGCCTCGACGGAGGGGCCCGGGAACGAGCAGTACTTC.

As to this clonotype: A much larger clone differs from this one at a single base, so this may be a read error. The CDR3 DNA reads as TGCAGCGCTGAAGAAACTGGGAGTTATGGCTACACCTTC. It yields the protein CSAEETGSYGYTF. The rearrangement uses TRBV29-1 and TRBJ1-2; D unclear. CDR3 length: 13 residues. CDR1 is SQVTM, CDR2 ANQGSEA, per germline.

The chain uses TRBV12-3 or TRBV12-4 and TRBJ1-5; 9 bases line up with TRBD1. CDR3 size: 15 residues. Unmatched junction bases numbered 7, after V lost 6 bases and J lost 4 bases. CDR3 amino acids: CASSPGGTGNQPQHF. In DNA, the CDR3 is TGTGCCAGCAGCCCAGGGGGGACAGGGAATCAGCCCCAGCATTTT.

This clonotype has only a few counts. Just one base apart from a much larger clone, this may be a read error. V is TRBV6-5 and J is TRBJ2-5; a possible D gene is TRBD2 (7 bases). The V end lost 5 bases, the J end lost 6 bases, and 13 bases lay between the germline ends. The CDR3 runs to 13 residues. Germline CDR1 is MNHEY and CDR2 is SVGAGI. The CDR3 nucleotides read TGTGCCAGCAGTGACGGGGGGCTCAAGACCCAGTACTTC. This gives the protein CASSDGGLKTQYF.

This clonotype was seen more than once but under ten times. This rearrangement joins TRBV7-2 to TRBJ2-1, with TRBD1 matching over 7 bases. Looked up from germline, CDR1 is SGHTA and CDR2 is FQGNSA. The CDR3 runs 15 residues. Trimming cost V 1 base and J 7 bases; bases outside gene matches: 7. The CDR3 DNA reads as TGTGCCAGCAGCTTAGTGCGGACAGGCAATAATGAGCAGTTCTTC. Translating it yields CASSLVRTGNNEQFF.

This clonotype was seen ten or more times. The V call is TRBV29-1, the J call TRBJ1-2; maybe TRBD1 (5 bases). Germline CDR1 reads SQVTM; CDR2 reads ANQGSEA. Trimming pared 8 bases from V and 5 bases from J, leaving 18 bases between. The CDR3 has 13 residues. CDR3 bases: TGCAGCATCCGGACGGAGGGGCGGTATGGCTACACCTTC. This codes for CSIRTEGRYGYTF.

Worth noting for this clonotype: This may arise from a read error, as a much more abundant clone is one base away. The chain has TRBV7-3 and TRBJ2-7; D is perhaps TRBD1 (5 bases). Per germline, CDR1 SGHTA and CDR2 FQGTGA. This CDR3 comprises 14 residues. Written as DNA, the CDR3 is TGTGTCAGCAGCTTAGGGGCTACAGCCTACGAGCAGTACTTC. Its protein product is CVSSLGATAYEQYF.

This clonotype appeared many times. The chain links TRBV7-2 to TRBJ1-1, with D tentatively TRBD1 (5 bases). Germline V CDR1 and CDR2: SGHTA, FQGNSA. The length of the CDR3 is 20 residues. The V gene lost 4 bases and the J gene lost 2 bases, with 29 bases spanning the gap. The CDR3 reads CASSSRLFPAFRRGNTEAFF. The CDR3 bases are TGTGCCAGCAGCTCGAGACTTTTCCCAGCCTTCAGGAGGGGCAACACTGAAGCTTTCTTT.

This clonotype was counted many times. The chain uses TRBV29-1 and TRBJ2-7, with D possibly being TRBD2 (5 bases). V lost 1 base and J lost 2, with 6 bases in between. CDR1 is SQVTM and CDR2 is ANQGSEA in the germline V gene. The CDR3 totals 12 residues. CDR3 sequence reads: CSVEASPYEQYF. The DNA of the CDR3 is TGCAGCGTTGAAGCTAGCCCCTACGAGCAGTACTTC.

This clonotype was seen ten or more times. Germline and junction disagree at one end, which may indicate a read error. The rearrangement joins TRBV9 to TRBJ1-3, with D uncertain. This CDR3 region has 14 residues. The germline V gene encodes CDR1 SGDLS and CDR2 YYNGEE. CDR3 bases: TGTGTCAGCAGCGTCACAGATTCTGGAAACACCATATATTTT. This gives the protein CVSSVTDSGNTIYF.

The sample holds many counts of this clonotype. The rearrangement links TRBV2 to TRBJ1-2; D is unresolved. The CDR3 consists of 12 residues. Trimming stripped 4 bases from V and 6 bases from J, with 9 bases between. The V gene's germline CDR1 is SNHLY and CDR2 FYNNEI. The CDR3 loop is CASSAFPDGYTF. The CDR3 DNA sequence: TGTGCCAGCAGTGCGTTTCCTGATGGCTACACCTTC. The variable domain in full, with the rest retrieved from reference TRBV2 and TRBJ1-2, is EPEVTQTPSHQVTQMGQEVILRCVPISNHLYFYWYRQILGQKVEFLVSFYNNEISEKSEIFDDQFSVERPDGSNFTLKIRSTKLEDSAMYFCASSAFPDGYTFGSGTRLTVV.

This chain links TRBV29-1 with TRBJ1-1; weak D call: TRBD1 (5 bases). This CDR3 has 12 amino acids. Germline assignment: CDR1 SQVTM and CDR2 ANQGSEA. Trimming removed 5 bases at V and 3 bases at J, with 10 bases between. CDR3 nucleotides: TGCAGCGTTCAGGGAAGGGACACTGAAGCTTTCTTT. Translating gives CSVQGRDTEAFF.

This clonotype was recorded many times. The rearrangement links TRBV11-2 to TRBJ1-2; D remains ambiguous. Trimming shortened V by 0 bases and J by 5 bases, and 10 bases separated the two germline ends. Germline V CDR1 and CDR2: SGHAT, FQNNGV. The CDR3 is made up of 14 amino acids. CDR3 sequence reads: CASSLDRGIYGYTF. The CDR3 bases are TGTGCCAGCAGCTTAGATCGGGGAATATATGGCTACACCTTC.

The chain combines TRBV7-8 with TRBJ1-1; possible D gene TRBD1, 5 bases. CDR1 SGHVS and CDR2 FQNEAQ come from the germline V gene. This CDR3 region has 15 residues. The V end was cut by 2 bases, the J end by 3 bases, with 13 bases between. The CDR3 DNA reads TGTGCCAGCAGCTTAAGACCGGGGACCTACACTGAAGCTTTCTTT. Amino acid sequence: CASSLRPGTYTEAFF.